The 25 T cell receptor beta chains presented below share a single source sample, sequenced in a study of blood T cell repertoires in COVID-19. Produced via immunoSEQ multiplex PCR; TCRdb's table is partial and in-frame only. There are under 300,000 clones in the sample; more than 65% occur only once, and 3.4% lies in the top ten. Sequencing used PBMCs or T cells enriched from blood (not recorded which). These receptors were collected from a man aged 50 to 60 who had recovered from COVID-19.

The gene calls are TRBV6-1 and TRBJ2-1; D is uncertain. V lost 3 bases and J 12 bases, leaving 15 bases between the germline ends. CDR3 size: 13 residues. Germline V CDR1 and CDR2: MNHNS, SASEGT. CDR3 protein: CASSEQSSSGQFF. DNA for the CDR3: TGTGCCAGCAGTGAGCAGTCATCCTCGGGGCAGTTCTTC.

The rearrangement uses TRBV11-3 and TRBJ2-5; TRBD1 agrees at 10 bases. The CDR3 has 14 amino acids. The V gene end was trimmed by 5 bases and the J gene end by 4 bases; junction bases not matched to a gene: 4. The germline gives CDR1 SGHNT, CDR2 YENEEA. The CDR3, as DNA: TGTGCCAGCAGCCACGGACAGGGGGGAGAGACCCAGTACTTC. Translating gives CASSHGQGGETQYF.

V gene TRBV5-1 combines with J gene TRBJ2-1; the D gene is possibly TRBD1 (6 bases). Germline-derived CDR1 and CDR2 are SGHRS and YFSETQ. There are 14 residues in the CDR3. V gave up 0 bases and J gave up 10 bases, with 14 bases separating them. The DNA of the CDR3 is TGCGCCAGCAGCTTGGACAGGGCCCTAGGGGAGCAGTTCTTC. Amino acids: CASSLDRALGEQFF.

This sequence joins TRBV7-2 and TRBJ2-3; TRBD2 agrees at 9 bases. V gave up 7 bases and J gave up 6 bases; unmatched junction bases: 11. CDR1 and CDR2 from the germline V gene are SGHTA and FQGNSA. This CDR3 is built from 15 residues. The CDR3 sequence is CASTFPPLAGDTQYF. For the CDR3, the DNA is TGTGCCAGCACCTTTCCCCCCCTAGCGGGGGATACGCAGTATTTT.

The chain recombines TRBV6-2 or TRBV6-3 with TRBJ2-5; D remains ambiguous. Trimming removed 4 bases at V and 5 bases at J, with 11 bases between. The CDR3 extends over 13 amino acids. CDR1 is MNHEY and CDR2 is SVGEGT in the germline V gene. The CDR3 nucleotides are TGTGCCAGCAGTTTTTTCCCGTCGGAGACCCAGTACTTC. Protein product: CASSFFPSETQYF.

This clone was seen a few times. DNA for the CDR3: TGCGCCAGCAGCTACTCGACAGGAAGCACAGATACGCAGTATTTT. Its protein product is CASSYSTGSTDTQYF. The V gene is TRBV4-1, the J gene TRBJ2-3, with D possibly TRBD1 on 6 matching bases. Germline lookup yields CDR1 MGHRA and CDR2 YSYEKL. V was clipped by 5 bases and J by 0 bases, with 12 bases between them. This CDR3 is built from 15 residues.

The CDR3 DNA reads TGTGCCAGCAGCTTCATCGGGGTTATCGCCTACGAGCAGTACTTC. Its protein is CASSFIGVIAYEQYF. The chain recombines TRBV5-6 with TRBJ2-7; TRBD2 might be the D (5 bases). V lost 2 bases and J 2 bases, leaving 14 bases between the germline ends. This CDR3 is built from 15 residues. CDR1 SGHDT and CDR2 YYEEEE come from the germline V gene.

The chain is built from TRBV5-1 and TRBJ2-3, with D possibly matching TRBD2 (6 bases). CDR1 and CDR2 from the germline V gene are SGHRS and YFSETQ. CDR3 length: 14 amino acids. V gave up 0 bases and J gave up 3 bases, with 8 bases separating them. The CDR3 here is CASSLAAGTDTQYF. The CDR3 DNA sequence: TGCGCCAGCAGCTTGGCAGCGGGTACAGATACGCAGTATTTT.

CDR3 nucleotide sequence: TGTGCCAGCAGTTTAGCGGGGGGAAATTTGGAGCAGTACTTC. It specifies CASSLAGGNLEQYF. The rearrangement links TRBV28 to TRBJ2-7; 8 bases are a match to TRBD2. CDR1 is MDHEN, CDR2 SYDVKM, per germline. V gave up 2 bases and J gave up 7 bases; unmatched junction bases: 7. This CDR3 region has 14 residues.

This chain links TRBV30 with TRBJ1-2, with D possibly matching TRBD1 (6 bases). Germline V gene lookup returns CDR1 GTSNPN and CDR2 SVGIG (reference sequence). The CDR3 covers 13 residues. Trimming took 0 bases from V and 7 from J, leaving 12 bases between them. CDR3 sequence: CAWSVSGVAGYTF. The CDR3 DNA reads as TGTGCCTGGAGTGTGTCAGGGGTCGCTGGCTACACCTTC.

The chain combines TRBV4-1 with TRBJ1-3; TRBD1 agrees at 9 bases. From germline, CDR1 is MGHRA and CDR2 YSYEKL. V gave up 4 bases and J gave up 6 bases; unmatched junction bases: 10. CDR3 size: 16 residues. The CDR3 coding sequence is TGCGCCAGCAGCCCCTACGGGACAGGGATAGAAAACACCATATATTTT. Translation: CASSPYGTGIENTIYF.

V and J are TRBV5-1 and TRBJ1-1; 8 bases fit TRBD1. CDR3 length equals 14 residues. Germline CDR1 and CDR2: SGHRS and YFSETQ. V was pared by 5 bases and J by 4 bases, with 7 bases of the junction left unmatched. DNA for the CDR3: TGCGCCAGCAGAAGGCAGGGGGCTGTCACTGAAGCTTTCTTT. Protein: CASRRQGAVTEAFF.

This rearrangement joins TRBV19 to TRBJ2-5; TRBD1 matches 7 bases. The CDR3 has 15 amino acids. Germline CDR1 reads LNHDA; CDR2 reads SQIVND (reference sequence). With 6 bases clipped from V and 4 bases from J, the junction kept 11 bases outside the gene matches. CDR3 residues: CASSLTGSQGETQYF. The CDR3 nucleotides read TGTGCCAGTAGCCTGACAGGGTCCCAAGGAGAGACCCAGTACTTC.

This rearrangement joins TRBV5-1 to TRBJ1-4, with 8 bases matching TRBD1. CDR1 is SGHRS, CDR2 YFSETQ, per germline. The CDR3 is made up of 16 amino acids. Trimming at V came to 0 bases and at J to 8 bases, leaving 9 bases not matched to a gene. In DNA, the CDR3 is TGCGCCAGCAGCTTGGTCGCAGGGGGCCCTTGGGAAAAACTGTTTTTT. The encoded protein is CASSLVAGGPWEKLFF.

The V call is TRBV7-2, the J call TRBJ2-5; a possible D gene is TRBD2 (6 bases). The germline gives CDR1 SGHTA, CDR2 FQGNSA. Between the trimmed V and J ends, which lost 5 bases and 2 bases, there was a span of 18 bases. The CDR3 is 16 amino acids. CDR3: CASSTRARGAQETQYF. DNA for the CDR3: TGTGCCAGCAGCACACGCGCTCGCGGGGCTCAAGAGACCCAGTACTTC.

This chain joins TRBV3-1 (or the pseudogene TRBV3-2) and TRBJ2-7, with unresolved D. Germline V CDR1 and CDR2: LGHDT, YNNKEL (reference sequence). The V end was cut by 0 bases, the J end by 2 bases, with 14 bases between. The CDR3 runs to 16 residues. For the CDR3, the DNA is TGTGCCAGCAGCCAAGACAGACTCCCCCGGGCCTACGAGCAGTACTTC. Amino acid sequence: CASSQDRLPRAYEQYF.

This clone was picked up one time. The CDR3 spells CASWGREPNYGYTF. In DNA, the CDR3 is TGTGCCAGTTGGGGGAGGGAGCCTAACTATGGCTACACCTTC. J is TRBJ1-2 and V is TRBV2; the D gene is possibly TRBD1 (5 bases). The CDR3 consists of 14 residues. Trimming left V 9 bases short and J 0 bases short, with 14 bases between. Per germline, CDR1 SNHLY and CDR2 FYNNEI.

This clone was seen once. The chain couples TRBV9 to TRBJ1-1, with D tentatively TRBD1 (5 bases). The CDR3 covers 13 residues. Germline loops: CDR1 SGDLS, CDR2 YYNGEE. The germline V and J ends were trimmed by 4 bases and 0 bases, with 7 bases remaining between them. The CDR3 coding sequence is TGTGCCAGCAGCCCGGACATGAACACTGAAGCTTTCTTT. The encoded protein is CASSPDMNTEAFF. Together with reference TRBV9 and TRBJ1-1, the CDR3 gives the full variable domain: DSGVTQTPKHLITATGQRVTLRCSPRSGDLSVYWYQQSLDQGLQFLIQYYNGEERAKGNILERFSAQQFPDLHSELNLSSLELGDSALYFCASSPDMNTEAFFGQGTRLTVV.

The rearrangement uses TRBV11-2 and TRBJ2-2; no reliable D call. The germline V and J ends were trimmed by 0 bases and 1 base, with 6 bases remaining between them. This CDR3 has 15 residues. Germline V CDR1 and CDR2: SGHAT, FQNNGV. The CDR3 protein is CASSLEAGNTGELFF. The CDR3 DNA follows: TGTGCCAGCAGCTTAGAGGCTGGGAACACCGGGGAGCTGTTTTTT. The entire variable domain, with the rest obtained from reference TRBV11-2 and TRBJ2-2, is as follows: EAGVAQSPRYKIIEKRQSVAFWCNPISGHATLYWYQQILGQGPKLLIQFQNNGVVDDSQLPKDRFSAERLKGVDSTLKIQPAKLEDSAVYLCASSLEAGNTGELFFGEGSRLTVL.

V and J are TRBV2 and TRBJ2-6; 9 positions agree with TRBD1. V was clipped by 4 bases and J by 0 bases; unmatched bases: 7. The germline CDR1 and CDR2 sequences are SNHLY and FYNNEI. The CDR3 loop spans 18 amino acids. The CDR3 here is CASSGTGAEYSGANVLTF. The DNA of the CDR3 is TGTGCCAGCAGTGGGACAGGGGCGGAATACTCTGGGGCCAACGTCCTGACTTTC.

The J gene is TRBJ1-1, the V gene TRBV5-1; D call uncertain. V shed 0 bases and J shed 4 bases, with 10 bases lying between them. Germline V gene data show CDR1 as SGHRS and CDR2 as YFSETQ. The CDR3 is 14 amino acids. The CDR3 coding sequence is TGCGCCAGCAGCTTGGTACGGGGAGCCACTGAAGCTTTCTTT. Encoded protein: CASSLVRGATEAFF.

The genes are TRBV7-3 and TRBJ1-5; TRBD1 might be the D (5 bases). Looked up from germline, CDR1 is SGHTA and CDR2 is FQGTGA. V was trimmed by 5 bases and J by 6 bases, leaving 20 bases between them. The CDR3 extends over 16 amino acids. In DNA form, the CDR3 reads TGTGCCAGCAGCCCCGGTGGCAGGGCAGTGATTCAGCCCCAGCATTTT. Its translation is CASSPGGRAVIQPQHF.

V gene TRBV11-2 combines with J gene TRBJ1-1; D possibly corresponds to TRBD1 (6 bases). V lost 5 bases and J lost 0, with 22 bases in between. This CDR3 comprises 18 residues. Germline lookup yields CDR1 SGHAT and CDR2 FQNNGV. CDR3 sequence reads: CASSPWVFRTDMNTEAFF. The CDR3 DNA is TGTGCCAGCAGCCCGTGGGTCTTCCGGACAGATATGAACACTGAAGCTTTCTTT.

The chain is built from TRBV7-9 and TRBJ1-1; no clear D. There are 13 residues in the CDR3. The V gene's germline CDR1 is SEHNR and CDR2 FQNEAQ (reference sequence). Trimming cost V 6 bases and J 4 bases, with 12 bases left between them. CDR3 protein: CASSQTDFTEAFF. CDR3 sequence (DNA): TGTGCCAGCAGTCAGACTGATTTCACTGAAGCTTTCTTT.

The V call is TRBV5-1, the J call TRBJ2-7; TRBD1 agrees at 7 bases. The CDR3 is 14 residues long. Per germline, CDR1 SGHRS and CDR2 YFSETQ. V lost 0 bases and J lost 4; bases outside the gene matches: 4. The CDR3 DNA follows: TGCGCCAGCAGCTTGGAGACAGGGTCTTACGAGCAGTACTTC. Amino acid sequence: CASSLETGSYEQYF.